The T cell receptor (beta chain) described here comes from a study of blood T cell repertoires in COVID-19. Study-level information: T cells, B-cell-depleted T cells, or PBMCs provided the cDNA or gDNA that served as material.

Profiling relied on immunoSEQ multiplex PCR, and the TCRdb table lists in-frame clones only, not all of them. The repertoire holds roughly 230,000 clones, with roughly 89% as singletons. The germline V gene has CDR1 SGHTA and CDR2 FQGTGA. This CDR3 has 15 residues. Losses at the gene ends were 0 bases for V and 6 bases for J; bases not matched to a gene: 6. The TCR comes from a woman in her thirties or forties who had recovered from COVID-19. The sample was peripheral blood. The chain links TRBV7-3 to TRBJ2-3; 7 bases fit TRBD1. CDR3 bases: TGTGCCAGCAGCTTAACAGGGGGCAAAGTGGATACGCAGTATTTT. Amino acid sequence: CASSLTGGKVDTQYF.